These 11 T cell receptor beta chains were sequenced from one sample in a study of cytomegalovirus exposure and HLA in healthy donors. TCRdb's copy holds only in-frame clones and misses some; the assay was immunoSEQ multiplex PCR. Of about 300,000 clones in the sample, roughly 90% were seen once. Material: PBMCs. The receptors were gathered from a woman between 18 and 29 years old in good health and CMV-seronegative.

J is TRBJ2-3 and V is TRBV27; TRBD1 is a possible D gene (6 bases). This CDR3 comprises 18 residues. The V gene's germline CDR1 is MNHEY and CDR2 SMNVEV (reference sequence). Trimming took 6 bases from V and 7 from J, leaving 29 bases between them. The CDR3 region has the DNA TGTGCCAGCAGCCCTGAGAGGAGTTCACGACAGGTATCGCATACGCAGTATTTT. This codes for CASSPERSSRQVSHTQYF.

The gene calls are TRBV5-1 and TRBJ1-1; 9 nucleotides align to TRBD1. Trimming took 3 bases from V and 6 from J; bases not matched to a gene: 9. The CDR3 is made up of 15 amino acids. CDR1 and CDR2 from the germline V gene are SGHRS and YFSETQ. Here the CDR3 DNA reads TGCGCCAGCAGCTCATCCTACAGGGGGCGAGCTGAAGCTTTCTTT. This codes for CASSSSYRGRAEAFF.

The gene calls are TRBV19 and TRBJ2-3; 14 nucleotides line up with TRBD2. The CDR3 runs to 16 residues. The junction had 2 bases not matched to a gene; V was cut back by 4 bases and J by 2 bases. CDR1 and CDR2 from the germline V gene are LNHDA and SQIVND (reference sequence). As DNA, the CDR3 is TGTGCCAGTAGTAGGGGACTAGCGGGAGACACAGATACGCAGTATTTT. Its protein is CASSRGLAGDTDTQYF.

The V call is TRBV9, the J call TRBJ1-1, with D tentatively TRBD1 (5 bases). Between the trimmed V and J ends, which lost 4 bases and 2 bases, there was a span of 15 bases. Germline values: CDR1 SGDLS, CDR2 YYNGEE. This CDR3 is built from 15 residues. This CDR3 reads CASSLRQTFNTEAFF. The CDR3 DNA follows: TGTGCCAGCAGCCTAAGACAGACCTTTAACACTGAAGCTTTCTTT.

This chain joins TRBV28 and TRBJ2-5, with 12 positions matching TRBD2. V lost 6 bases and J lost 5; bases outside the gene matches: 7. Germline V gene data show CDR1 as MDHEN and CDR2 as SYDVKM. This CDR3 spans 15 amino acids. The CDR3 bases are TGTGCCAGCAGGCACGGACTAGCGGGATGGGAGACCCAGTACTTC. Its translation: CASRHGLAGWETQYF.

V usage is TRBV28 and J usage is TRBJ1-2; D call uncertain. V lost 7 bases, J lost 4 bases, and 13 bases lay in between. The CDR3 sequence is 13 residues long. Germline CDR1 MDHEN, CDR2 SYDVKM. CDR3 nucleotide sequence: TGTGCCAGCACCACAACCGGGTCCTATGGCTACACCTTC. It codes for CASTTTGSYGYTF.

V is TRBV5-4 and J is TRBJ2-3, with 10 bases aligning to TRBD1. Looked up from germline, CDR1 is SGHNT and CDR2 is YYREEE (reference sequence). The CDR3 totals 16 residues. V lost 2 bases and J lost 5; bases outside the gene matches: 8. CDR3: CASSLSGQGLVDTQYF. Here the CDR3 DNA reads TGTGCCAGCAGCTTATCGGGACAGGGGTTGGTAGATACGCAGTATTTT.

The chain is built from TRBV1 and TRBJ2-3; TRBD2, the D gene given by the table, was not confirmed from the DNA. TRBV1 is a known pseudogene. The CDR3 runs to 16 residues. The DNA of the CDR3 is TGCACCAGCAGCCCGAGGGCTATTTTGAGGACAGATACGCAGTATTTT. It codes for CTSSPRAILRTDTQYF.

The chain carries TRBV10-2 and TRBJ1-1; TRBD1 agrees at 7 bases. CDR1 is WSHSY, CDR2 SAAADI, per germline. J lost 4 bases, V lost 10 bases, and 6 bases had no gene match. This CDR3 comprises 12 residues. CDR3 region: CATLGGRTEAFF. The DNA of the CDR3 is TGCGCCACGCTAGGGGGCCGCACTGAAGCTTTCTTT.

CDR3 DNA sequence: TGCGCCAGCAGCCCCCAGCGGACTAGCGGGGGCTACGAGCAGTACTTC. Amino acids: CASSPQRTSGGYEQYF. J is TRBJ2-7 and V is TRBV4-1; 13 bases are a match to TRBD2. V lost 4 bases and J lost 3; bases outside the gene matches: 6. The CDR3 extends over 16 amino acids. Germline CDR1 reads MGHRA; CDR2 reads YSYEKL.

The chain joins TRBV2 to TRBJ1-2; perhaps TRBD1 as D (6 bases). The length of the CDR3 is 14 residues. Trimming removed 2 bases at V and 5 bases at J, with 12 bases between. The V gene's germline CDR1 is SNHLY and CDR2 FYNNEI. CDR3 sequence reads: CASSETTGEYGYTF. The CDR3 DNA sequence: TGTGCCAGCAGTGAAACGACAGGAGAGTATGGCTACACCTTC.